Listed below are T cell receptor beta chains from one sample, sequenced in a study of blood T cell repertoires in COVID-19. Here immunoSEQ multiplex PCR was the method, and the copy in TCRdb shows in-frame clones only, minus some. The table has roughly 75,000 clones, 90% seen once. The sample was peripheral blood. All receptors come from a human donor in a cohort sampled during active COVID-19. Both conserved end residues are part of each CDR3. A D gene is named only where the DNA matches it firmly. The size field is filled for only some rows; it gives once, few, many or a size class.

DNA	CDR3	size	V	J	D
TGTGCCATCAGTGAACCGCCAGGGGCAGATACGCAGTATTTT	CAISEPPGADTQYF	NA	TRBV10-3	TRBJ2-3	NA
TGTGCCAGCAGCCCCCGACTAGCGGGGGGCACTAGCACAGATACGCAGTATTTT	CASSPRLAGGTSTDTQYF	NA	TRBV3-1/TRBV3-2	TRBJ2-3	TRBD2
TGTGCCAGCAGTAAGGGACAGGGGCCATACGAGCAGTACTTC	CASSKGQGPYEQYF	NA	TRBV28	TRBJ2-7	TRBD1
TGTGCCAGCAGTGACGAGGTTGGAACTGAAGCTTTCTTT	CASSDEVGTEAFF	NA	TRBV27	TRBJ1-1	NA
TGTGCCAGCAGTCTTACAGGGGACTACACCTTC	CASSLTGDYTF	NA	TRBV12-3/TRBV12-4	TRBJ1-2	TRBD1
TGTGCCAGCAGCTTGGAAGGAGCCAGGGGTTACAATGAGCAGTTCTTC	CASSLEGARGYNEQFF	once	TRBV5-4	TRBJ2-1	NA
TGCGCCAGCAGTCAGGGGAATGAAAAACTGTTTTTT	CASSQGNEKLFF	NA	TRBV5-1	TRBJ1-4	NA
TGTGCCACCAGCAGAGACGACCCTACGAGGGGCTACACCTTC	CATSRDDPTRGYTF	NA	TRBV15	TRBJ1-2	NA
TGTGCCAGCAGCCAGGTTGGAGGGAATGAAAAACTGTTTTTT	CASSQVGGNEKLFF	few	TRBV3-1/TRBV3-2	TRBJ1-4	NA
TGTGCCAGCAGCCAGATGGGACAGGATAATTCACCCCTCCACTTT	CASSQMGQDNSPLHF	NA	TRBV14	TRBJ1-6	TRBD1
TGTGCCAGCAGCGGTGGGGCAGGGGGGCGAAAGGAGCTGTTTTTT	CASSGGAGGRKELFF	NA	TRBV2	TRBJ2-2	NA
TGTGCCAGCAAAGCGGTGTCCCTGGGGGGGGAGCTGTTTTTT	CASKAVSLGGELFF	NA	TRBV28	TRBJ2-2	NA
TGTGCCAGCAGCTTAGGCAGGGGTGAGAGAACCGGGGAGCTGTTTTTT	CASSLGRGERTGELFF	NA	TRBV11-3	TRBJ2-2	NA
TGTGCCAGCAGTTACGGAGGTGAGCAGTTCTTC	CASSYGGEQFF	NA	TRBV6-5	TRBJ2-1	NA
TGTGCCACCAGCAGAGATCGGGGGAGGCCGGGCACTGAAGCTTTCTTT	CATSRDRGRPGTEAFF	NA	TRBV15	TRBJ1-1	NA
TGTGCCAGCAGTTTAGGGGAAGGGATGAGGAGGAGGACTGAAGCTTTCTTT	CASSLGEGMRRRTEAFF	NA	TRBV11-2	TRBJ1-1	NA
TGTGCCAGTAGTACCGGGACTAGCGGCCACAATGAGCAGTTCTTC	CASSTGTSGHNEQFF	NA	TRBV19	TRBJ2-1	TRBD2
TGTGCCAGCGGCCAAACGGGACTAGCAATAGATACGCAGTATTTT	CASGQTGLAIDTQYF	NA	TRBV3-1/TRBV3-2	TRBJ2-3	TRBD2
TGTGCCAGCAGCTTAGGGGAGACTAGGGGAAATGAGCAGTTCTTC	CASSLGETRGNEQFF	NA	TRBV11-2	TRBJ2-1	NA
TGTGCCACCAGCATTAGAGGGGGGGGCTATGGCTACACCTTC	CATSIRGGGYGYTF	NA	TRBV15	TRBJ1-2	NA
TGCGCCAGCAGCTTACAGGGGGCTGGGGTAGATACGCAGTATTTT	CASSLQGAGVDTQYF	NA	TRBV5-1	TRBJ2-3	TRBD1
TGTGCCAGCAGCCCCGGGACTGGAAACACCATATATTTT	CASSPGTGNTIYF	NA	TRBV3-1/TRBV3-2	TRBJ1-3	NA
TGTGCCACCACAGGGGGCGCGGGTACTGAAGCTTTCTTT	CATTGGAGTEAFF	NA	TRBV25-1	TRBJ1-1	TRBD1